The next 18 T cell receptor beta chains were all read from a single sample in a study of regulatory T cells in long-lasting Graves disease. Indicated time point: newly diagnosed GD, antithyroid drugs for less than 3 months. RNA isolated from PBMCs was used to make the TCR library. HTBI primers from iRepertoire and Arm-PCR of CDR3 regions yielded the TCR beta libraries. TCRdb itself ran the multiplex PCR reads through MiXCR, one entry per CDR3 protein. The table has 200,000 to 250,000 distinct CDR3 sequences, roughly 20% seen once. The sample was also linked to a second study, of T cells in Graves' hyperthyroidism and ophthalmopathy.

The sample was peripheral blood mononuclear cells (PBMCs), taken at new diagnosis, from a patient treated with antithyroid drugs. The receptor set was obtained from a woman in her 30s with Graves disease.

This clonotype was recorded at least ten times. The chain links TRBV5-5 to TRBJ2-3, with TRBD1 as a possible D gene (6 bases). Per the germline V gene, CDR1 is SGHKS and CDR2 is YYEKEE (reference sequence). The CDR3 sequence is 16 residues long. V was shortened by 2 bases and J by 0 bases, with 13 bases between the two germline ends. CDR3 DNA: TGTGCCAGCAGCTTAGGGGGACCCCTTAGCACAGATACGCAGTATTTT. This sequence encodes CASSLGGPLSTDTQYF. The variable domain in full, with the rest retrieved from reference TRBV5-5 and TRBJ2-3, is DAGVTQSPTHLIKTRGQQVTLRCSPISGHKSVSWYQQVLGQGPQFIFQYYEKEERGRGNFPDRFSARQFPNYSSELNVNALLLGDSALYLCASSLGGPLSTDTQYFGPGTRLTVL.

This clonotype occurred a few times. A much larger clone is a single base away; this may be a read error. The chain links TRBV12-3 or TRBV12-4 to TRBJ2-7; 11 nucleotides align to TRBD1. CDR3 size: 14 residues. After removal of 6 bases from V and 3 bases from J, the junction contained 4 bases not matched to a gene. The CDR3 is CASRRGTGGYEQYF. The CDR3 DNA reads TGTGCCAGCAGACGCGGGACAGGGGGCTACGAGCAGTACTTC.

This clonotype appeared a few times. CDR3 in DNA: TGCAGTGCTTCTCGGGGGCGGGTTTGGGGCTACACCTTC. Protein sequence: CSASRGRVWGYTF. This chain connects TRBV20-1 to TRBJ1-2; tentative D call: TRBD1 (6 bases). CDR3 length equals 13 residues. V was trimmed by 5 bases and J by 8 bases, leaving 18 bases between them. Germline V gives CDR1 DFQATT, CDR2 SNEGSKA (reference sequence).

This clonotype was observed a few times. The chain employs TRBV20-1 and TRBJ2-7, with D possibly being TRBD2 (5 bases). CDR3 length equals 13 residues. Germline V gene lookup returns CDR1 DFQATT and CDR2 SNEGSKA (reference sequence). V lost 3 bases and J lost 3, with 12 bases in between. The CDR3 loop is CSASLTGLYEQYF. The CDR3 DNA reads as TGCAGTGCTAGCCTCACCGGACTCTACGAGCAGTACTTC.

At least ten counts were recorded for this clonotype. V and J are TRBV19 and TRBJ1-1; D gene unclear. Trimming stripped 7 bases from V and 1 base from J, with 19 bases between. Germline V gives CDR1 LNHDA, CDR2 SQIVND (reference sequence). The CDR3 runs to 16 residues. CDR3 loop: CASMSRTVATNTEAFF. The CDR3 coding sequence is TGTGCCAGTATGTCTCGGACGGTCGCCACGAACACTGAAGCTTTCTTT.

This clonotype was counted at least ten times. The V call is TRBV28, the J call TRBJ2-3; tentatively, D is TRBD1 (6 bases). The V gene's germline CDR1 is MDHEN and CDR2 SYDVKM. This CDR3 spans 13 amino acids. Trimming removed 8 bases at V and 2 bases at J, with 11 bases between. The CDR3 region has the DNA TGTGCCAGCGGGGACACCTTCACAGATACGCAGTATTTT. It yields the protein CASGDTFTDTQYF.

This clonotype was detected ten times or more. V usage is TRBV14 and J usage is TRBJ1-2, with D possibly matching TRBD1 (6 bases). Germline V gene data show CDR1 as SGHDN and CDR2 as FVKESK. This CDR3 has 16 residues. The V end was cut by 0 bases, the J end by 6 bases, with 17 bases between. The CDR3 DNA is TGTGCCAGCAGCCAAGATCTCGGGGGGCGTATGGATGGCTACACCTTC. As protein: CASSQDLGGRMDGYTF.

As concerns this clonotype: A much larger clone sits a single nucleotide away, making a read error possible. The chain combines TRBV28 with TRBJ1-4; 7 nucleotides match TRBD1. CDR3 length: 15 residues. Germline lookup yields CDR1 MDHEN and CDR2 SYDVKM. Unmatched junction bases numbered 9, after V lost 3 bases and J lost 8 bases. The CDR3 loop reads CASSFTRGANEKLFF. The CDR3, as DNA: TGTGCCAGCAGTTTCACCAGGGGGGCGAACGAAAAACTGTTTTTT.

This clonotype came up many times. This chain uses TRBV18 with TRBJ1-5; TRBD1 is a possible D gene (5 bases). CDR1 and CDR2 (germline): KGHSH, LQKENI. V lost 6 bases to trimming and J lost 5 bases, with 11 bases between them. CDR3 length: 13 amino acids. DNA for the CDR3: TGTGCCAGCTCGCGGGACGATTATCAGCCCCAGCATTTT. Translating gives CASSRDDYQPQHF.

As to this clonotype: It may be a read error: a sequence one base away is much more abundant. The chain couples TRBV2 to TRBJ2-7; 8 nucleotides line up with TRBD2. Germline V gives CDR1 SNHLY, CDR2 FYNNEI. Trimming removed 7 bases from V and 5 bases from J; junction bases left unmatched: 16. The CDR3 is 16 amino acids. The CDR3 here is CASTNQSQTSAHEQYF. The CDR3 coding sequence is TGTGCCAGCACTAACCAATCCCAGACTAGCGCCCACGAGCAGTACTTC.

This clonotype was picked up many times. The chain uses TRBV7-2 and TRBJ1-2; D may be TRBD1 (5 bases). Germline lookup yields CDR1 SGHTA and CDR2 FQGNSA. Between the trimmed V and J ends, which lost 3 bases and 6 bases, there was a span of 14 bases. The CDR3 runs 14 residues. This CDR3 is CASSLEQGMNGYTF. The CDR3, as DNA: TGTGCCAGCAGCTTGGAGCAGGGAATGAATGGCTACACCTTC.

Concerning this clonotype itself: With a much larger clone just one base away, this may be a read error. The J gene is TRBJ2-7, the V gene TRBV20-1, with D unclear. The germline V gene encodes CDR1 DFQATT and CDR2 SNEGSKA (reference sequence). The CDR3 has 13 residues. The CDR3 DNA reads TGCTCCCTCCCAGCTACGGGCTCCCACGAGCAGTACTTC. It codes for CSLPATGSHEQYF.

Ten or more counts support this clonotype. This sequence joins TRBV15 and TRBJ1-5; the D gene is possibly TRBD1 (6 bases). The germline V gene has CDR1 LNHNV and CDR2 YYDKDF (reference sequence). V was cut by 3 bases and J by 3 bases, with 15 bases left in between. The CDR3 length is 16 residues. DNA of the CDR3: TGTGCCACCAGCAGTGCTACAGGGCGTAACAATCAGCCCCAGCATTTT. Protein: CATSSATGRNNQPQHF.

This clonotype was seen repeatedly, ten times or more. The chain recombines TRBV2 with TRBJ2-5; TRBD1 might be the D (6 bases). CDR1 and CDR2 from the germline V gene are SNHLY and FYNNEI. Trimming shortened V by 4 bases and J by 0 bases, and 9 bases separated the two germline ends. The CDR3 contains 14 residues. CDR3 coding DNA: TGTGCCAGCAGTGTCGGACAGTACCAAGAGACCCAGTACTTC. Translating gives CASSVGQYQETQYF. The variable domain in full, with the rest retrieved from reference TRBV2 and TRBJ2-5, is EPEVTQTPSHQVTQMGQEVILRCVPISNHLYFYWYRQILGQKVEFLVSFYNNEISEKSEIFDDQFSVERPDGSNFTLKIRSTKLEDSAMYFCASSVGQYQETQYFGPGTRLLVL.

The genes are TRBV2 and TRBJ2-3, with 10 bases matching TRBD1. The CDR3 is 16 residues long. Germline CDR1 reads SNHLY; CDR2 reads FYNNEI. V shed 8 bases and J 3 bases; nucleotides not matched to a gene: 11. The CDR3 region is CASFAPGQGMTDTQYF. DNA for the CDR3: TGTGCCAGCTTCGCCCCGGGACAGGGGATGACAGATACGCAGTATTTT.

This clonotype was detected many times. The chain links TRBV12-3 or TRBV12-4 to TRBJ1-2; D remains unclear. There are 13 residues in the CDR3. Between the trimmed V and J ends, which lost 3 bases and 4 bases, there was a span of 9 bases. CDR3 loop: CASSLAGSYGYTF. The CDR3 DNA is TGTGCCAGCAGTTTGGCGGGCAGCTATGGCTACACCTTC.

This clonotype was found many times. J is TRBJ2-1 and V is TRBV5-1; 9 positions match TRBD2. The ends lost 2 bases at V and 5 bases at J; junction bases unmatched: 8. The CDR3 has 16 residues. The germline gives CDR1 SGHRS, CDR2 YFSETQ. The CDR3 DNA follows: TGCGCCAGCAGCTTCCTAGCGGGAACGGGGGACAATGAGCAGTTCTTC. This translates into CASSFLAGTGDNEQFF.

This clonotype was detected ten times or more. The chain recombines TRBV12-3 or TRBV12-4 with TRBJ2-3; the D is unclear. Trimming left V 8 bases short and J 5 bases short, with 14 bases between. The CDR3 is 13 amino acids. The CDR3, as DNA: TGTGCCAGCGGCGTCAGTCGGGTAGATACGCAGTATTTT. Translating it yields CASGVSRVDTQYF.